This entry features one T cell receptor beta chain sequence. Germline lookup yields CDR1 SNHLY and CDR2 FYNNEI. The ends were cut back, 0 bases at V and 5 bases at J, with 10 bases in the middle. The CDR3 is 15 amino acids. The data originate from a study of control samples from healthy donors and cancer patients. Sequencing used immunoSEQ multiplex PCR; TCRdb keeps in-frame clones, though not all of them. The sample consists of about 54,000 clones, around 97% of them appearing once. The sample comprised blood. This chain links TRBV2 with TRBJ2-2; tentative D call: TRBD2 (5 bases). The TCR sequence derives from a woman aged 25 to 45 in good health. The DNA of the CDR3 is TGTGCCAGCAGTGAAGCGCCACTAGGGACCGGGGAGCTGTTTTTT. It translates to CASSEAPLGTGELFF.